This T cell receptor (beta chain) was recorded in a study of blood T cell repertoires in COVID-19. Study-wide context: Acute and convalescent COVID-19 specimens originated in the United States, Italy and Spain. Sample material is recorded as cDNA or gDNA derived from T cells, B-cell-depleted T cells, or PBMCs.

Authors' data handling: Estimation of nucleated cell counts was performed using reference gene primer amplification. Repertoires were generated with immunoSEQ multiplex PCR, while TCRdb's copy carries only in-frame clones and drops some. The V and J calls and the clone size are those of that table, but D and trimming were determined from the DNA. The profile shows approximately 22,000 clones, just over 90% of them singletons. Germline assignment: CDR1 SEHNR and CDR2 FQNEAQ (reference sequence). The CDR3 has 15 amino acids. V shed 5 bases and J 3 bases; nucleotides not matched to a gene: 8. Sequenced input: peripheral blood. This receptor was taken from a man between 65 and 85 years old with active COVID-19. The chain couples TRBV7-9 to TRBJ2-7; 9 nucleotides line up with TRBD1. In DNA, the CDR3 is TGTGCCAGCAGCGGGGACAGGGTAATAAACTACGAGCAGTACTTC. It translates to CASSGDRVINYEQYF.